The 20 T cell receptor beta chains given below trace back to one sample, sequenced in a study of shared clonotypes between healthy human individuals. Profiling relied on immunoSEQ multiplex PCR, and the TCRdb table lists in-frame clones only, not all of them. The profile shows 1,100,000 or so clones, 75% to 80% of them singletons. The material sequenced was memory CD4+ T cells from PBMCs. Subset noted: CD45RA-negative fraction. The receptors come from a man aged 18 to 30 in good health. Some clones in this sample may be carry-over from other donors' samples.

The rearrangement links TRBV19 to TRBJ1-2, with TRBD1 as a possible D gene (5 bases). This CDR3 region has 15 residues. V lost 4 bases and J 3 bases, leaving 15 bases between the germline ends. Germline loops: CDR1 LNHDA, CDR2 SQIVND (reference sequence). The CDR3 is CASSNPGTQYYGYTF. Written as DNA, the CDR3 is TGTGCCAGTAGTAATCCCGGGACCCAGTACTATGGCTACACCTTC.

This clone was seen a few times. The rearrangement links TRBV29-1 to TRBJ1-5; D gene unclear. The V end was cut by 5 bases, the J end by 4 bases, with 12 bases between. This CDR3 comprises 13 residues. Germline CDR1 reads SQVTM; CDR2 reads ANQGSEA. Written as DNA, the CDR3 is TGCAGCGTTCGCGGCGGGGAGAATCAGCCCCAGCATTTT. It is translated as CSVRGGENQPQHF.

The chain carries TRBV5-8 and TRBJ2-7, with TRBD1 matching 8 bases. V trimming: 3 bases; J trimming: 12 bases; junction bases outside the gene matches: 8. Germline V gene data show CDR1 as SGHTS and CDR2 as YDEGEE. CDR3 length equals 12 residues. DNA of the CDR3: TGTGCCAGCAGCTGGGGACAGGTCGGCGCGTACTTC. Its protein is CASSWGQVGAYF.

CDR3 sequence: CASSSLTSGIDNEQFF. The CDR3 coding sequence is TGCGCCAGCAGCTCCTTGACTAGCGGGATCGACAATGAGCAGTTCTTC. The V gene is TRBV5-1, the J gene TRBJ2-1, with TRBD2 matching over 11 bases. V gave up 3 bases and J gave up 5 bases; unmatched junction bases: 7. Germline CDR1 is SGHRS and CDR2 is YFSETQ. This CDR3 contains 16 residues.

The rearrangement links TRBV18 to TRBJ2-7; 7 nucleotides line up with TRBD1. The CDR3 consists of 16 residues. The junction had 18 bases not matched to a gene; V was cut back by 4 bases and J by 9 bases. Germline V gives CDR1 KGHSH, CDR2 LQKENI. CDR3 sequence (DNA): TGTGCCAGCTCACGTCGACAGGGCCAAGATATCCCAGGGCAGTACTTC. Amino acids: CASSRRQGQDIPGQYF.

This clone was observed a handful of times. This chain joins TRBV4-1 and TRBJ2-7, with D perhaps matching TRBD2 (6 bases). This CDR3 comprises 19 residues. CDR1 and CDR2 (germline): MGHRA, YSYEKL. Deletions cut 0 bases from V and 2 bases from J, with 23 bases between. The CDR3 DNA reads as TGCGCCAGCAGCCAAGATAGTCTCATTGTCGGCGGGACGACCTACGAGCAGTACTTC. Protein sequence: CASSQDSLIVGGTTYEQYF.

The chain recombines TRBV28 with TRBJ1-4, with a weak D call TRBD1 (5 bases). From germline, CDR1 is MDHEN and CDR2 SYDVKM. Trimming took off 2 bases at V and 7 bases at J, with 11 bases between the two ends. This CDR3 is 14 amino acids long. CDR3 protein: CASSLRGGGEKLFF. Here the CDR3 DNA reads TGTGCCAGCAGTTTACGGGGCGGCGGTGAAAAACTGTTTTTT.

The J gene is TRBJ1-5, the V gene TRBV7-2, with D tentatively TRBD1 (6 bases). Trimming took 1 base from V and 11 from J, leaving 9 bases between them. The CDR3 sequence is 12 residues long. Germline loops: CDR1 SGHTA, CDR2 FQGNSA. The CDR3 sequence: CASSLEQGAQHF. The CDR3 nucleotides read TGTGCCAGCAGCTTAGAACAGGGAGCCCAGCATTTT.

This sequence joins TRBV5-1 and TRBJ2-5; D remains ambiguous. This CDR3 has 15 amino acids. Germline CDR1 and CDR2: SGHRS and YFSETQ. Trimming took 1 base from V and 0 from J, leaving 10 bases between them. CDR3 protein: CASSLYGKYQETQYF. The CDR3 nucleotides read TGCGCCAGCAGCTTGTATGGCAAGTACCAAGAGACCCAGTACTTC.

Regarding this clone: Other nucleotide sequences from this sample produce the same CDR3. The chain uses TRBV19 and TRBJ1-2; D is unresolved. The CDR3 runs 13 residues. The V end lost 3 bases, the J end lost 1 base, and 6 bases lay between the germline ends. Germline V CDR1 and CDR2: LNHDA, SQIVND (reference sequence). DNA for the CDR3: TGTGCCAGTAGTATTCCCGGTAACTATGGCTACACCTTC. It yields the protein CASSIPGNYGYTF.

Comment on this clone: The identical CDR3 is also encoded by other nucleotide sequences in the sample. This rearrangement joins TRBV6-5 to TRBJ1-1, with a weak D call TRBD1 (5 bases). Germline V gene sequence: CDR1 MNHEY, CDR2 SVGAGI. The V end was cut by 5 bases, the J end by 8 bases, with 12 bases between. This CDR3 is built from 12 residues. CDR3 DNA sequence: TGTGCCAGCAGTCCCGGGGGGGTCGAAGCTTTCTTT. It translates to CASSPGGVEAFF.

The genes are TRBV28 and TRBJ2-7, with 15 nucleotides matching TRBD2. The CDR3 has 19 residues. Germline CDR1 MDHEN, CDR2 SYDVKM. The V and J ends lost 3 bases and 2 bases, in that order; junction bases with no gene match: 11. CDR3 sequence: CASSFQEGLAGGRPYEQYF. DNA of the CDR3: TGTGCCAGCAGTTTTCAAGAGGGACTAGCGGGAGGAAGGCCCTACGAGCAGTACTTC. The whole variable domain, remainder taken from reference TRBV28 and TRBJ2-7, is DVKVTQSSRYLVKRTGEKVFLECVQDMDHENMFWYRQDPGLGLRLIYFSYDVKMKEKGDIPEGYSVSREKKERFSLILESASTNQTSMYLCASSFQEGLAGGRPYEQYFGPGTRLTVT.

The V and J genes are TRBV18 and TRBJ1-5; weak D call: TRBD1 (6 bases). This CDR3 contains 15 residues. Germline V gives CDR1 KGHSH, CDR2 LQKENI. V lost 5 bases and J 3 bases, leaving 14 bases between the germline ends. CDR3: CASSTSNRDNQPQHF. The CDR3 region has the DNA TGTGCCAGCTCAACTAGTAACAGGGACAATCAGCCCCAGCATTTT.

The V gene is TRBV5-4, the J gene TRBJ2-6, with D maybe TRBD2 (5 bases). CDR1 is SGHNT, CDR2 YYREEE, per germline (reference sequence). CDR3 size: 16 residues. Trimming shortened V by 4 bases and J by 0 bases, and 11 bases separated the two germline ends. CDR3 coding DNA: TGTGCCAGCAGCCCCACGGGGAGCTCTGGGGCCAACGTCCTGACTTTC. Translated, it gives CASSPTGSSGANVLTF.

This clone was observed a handful of times. The genes are TRBV10-3 and TRBJ1-5, with no clear D. The CDR3 totals 13 residues. V was clipped by 0 bases and J by 6 bases, with 6 bases between them. CDR1 and CDR2 (germline): ENHRY, SYGVKD. As DNA, the CDR3 is TGTGCCATCAGTGAGTCTTCGGGTCAGCCCCAGCATTTT. Residues: CAISESSGQPQHF.

Comment on this clone: A single base separates this from a much larger clone, so it may be a read error. V gene TRBV29-1 combines with J gene TRBJ1-3; D unresolved. Germline V gene sequence: CDR1 SQVTM, CDR2 ANQGSEA. The CDR3 spans 13 residues. CDR3 sequence (DNA): TGCAGCGGTGGTAGGGCAGACGGAAACACCATACATTTT. Residues: CSGGRADGNTIHF.

The chain uses TRBV7-8 and TRBJ1-1; maybe TRBD1 (6 bases). The V end lost 5 bases, the J end lost 3 bases, and 13 bases lay between the germline ends. The CDR3 spans 14 residues. Germline V lookup: CDR1 SGHVS, CDR2 FQNEAQ. The CDR3 region is CASSPWTEHTEAFF. CDR3 coding DNA: TGTGCCAGCAGCCCCTGGACAGAACACACTGAAGCTTTCTTT.

This clone was seen a single time. V is TRBV19 and J is TRBJ1-5; a weak D match, TRBD1 (5 bases). The germline gives CDR1 LNHDA, CDR2 SQIVND (reference sequence). V lost 8 bases to trimming and J lost 7 bases, with 15 bases between them. The CDR3 extends over 13 amino acids. The CDR3 is CASRTPGTQPQHF. CDR3 DNA: TGTGCCAGTCGGACCCCCGGGACGCAGCCCCAGCATTTT. The complete variable domain, with remaining parts taken from reference TRBV19 and TRBJ1-5, reads DGGITQSPKYLFRKEGQNVTLSCEQNLNHDAMYWYRQDPGQGLRLIYYSQIVNDFQKGDIAEGYSVSREKKESFPLTVTSAQKNPTAFYLCASRTPGTQPQHFGDGTRLSIL.

The chain couples TRBV7-9 to TRBJ2-6; D uncertain. The CDR3 sequence is 18 residues long. From germline, CDR1 is SEHNR and CDR2 FQNEAQ (reference sequence). V lost 2 bases and J lost 0, with 14 bases in between. The DNA for the CDR3 is TGTGCCAGCAGCTTAAAGGTCGATCTCTTCTCTGGGGCCAACGTCCTGACTTTC. As protein: CASSLKVDLFSGANVLTF.

The V gene is TRBV7-2, the J gene TRBJ2-3; 7 nucleotides align to TRBD2. CDR1 and CDR2 from the germline V gene are SGHTA and FQGNSA. The trim removed 5 bases at V and 4 bases at J, leaving 6 bases unmatched. This CDR3 has 14 amino acids. The CDR3 loop is CASSRTRPADTQYF. In DNA form, the CDR3 reads TGTGCCAGCAGCCGGACTAGGCCCGCAGATACGCAGTATTTT.